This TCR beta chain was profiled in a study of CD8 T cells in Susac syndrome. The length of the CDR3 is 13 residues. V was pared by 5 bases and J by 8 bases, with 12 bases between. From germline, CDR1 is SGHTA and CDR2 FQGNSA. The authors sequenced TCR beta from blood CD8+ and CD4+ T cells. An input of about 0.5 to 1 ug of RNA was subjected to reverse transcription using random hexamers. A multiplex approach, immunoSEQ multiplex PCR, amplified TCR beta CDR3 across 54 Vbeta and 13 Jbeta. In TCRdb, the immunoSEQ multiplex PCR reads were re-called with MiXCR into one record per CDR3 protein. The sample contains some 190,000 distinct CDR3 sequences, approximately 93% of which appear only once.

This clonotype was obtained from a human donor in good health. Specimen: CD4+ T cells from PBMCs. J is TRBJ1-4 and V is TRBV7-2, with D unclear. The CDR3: CASSPRGREKLFF. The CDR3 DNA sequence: TGTGCCAGCAGCCCCCGGGGTCGAGAAAAACTGTTTTTT.